These 30 T cell receptor beta chains share one sample of origin, sequenced in a study of cytomegalovirus exposure and HLA in healthy donors. 13 Jbeta primers and 60 Vbeta primers were used for the PCR. The protocol was immunoSEQ multiplex PCR, while the TCRdb copy is restricted to in-frame clones and leaves out a portion. This sample has approximately 27,000 clones, with approximately 62% found just once. Sample: PBMCs. The receptor set was obtained from a male donor in good health and CMV-seropositive.

The chain couples TRBV28 to TRBJ1-4; tentatively, D is TRBD1 (6 bases). The germline gives CDR1 MDHEN, CDR2 SYDVKM. The CDR3 covers 18 residues. The V end lost 1 base, the J end lost 6 bases, and 21 bases lay between the germline ends. The CDR3 sequence: CASSLSLNREGWDEKLFF. DNA for the CDR3: TGTGCCAGCAGTTTATCCCTGAACAGGGAGGGATGGGATGAAAAACTGTTTTTT.

This clone has more than one count but fewer than ten. The chain is built from TRBV2 and TRBJ2-1; 7 bases map to TRBD2. J gave up 1 base and V 6 bases, and 3 bases lay outside the gene matches. The CDR3 spans 14 residues. Germline loops: CDR1 SNHLY, CDR2 FYNNEI. The CDR3 sequence is CASRPGGSYNEQFF. The CDR3 DNA reads TGTGCCAGCAGACCGGGGGGTTCCTACAATGAGCAGTTCTTC. Full variable domain (missing parts from reference TRBV2 and TRBJ2-1): EPEVTQTPSHQVTQMGQEVILRCVPISNHLYFYWYRQILGQKVEFLVSFYNNEISEKSEIFDDQFSVERPDGSNFTLKIRSTKLEDSAMYFCASRPGGSYNEQFFGPGTRLTVL.

The chain joins TRBV11-3 to TRBJ1-5; D not resolved. Germline assignment: CDR1 SGHNT and CDR2 YENEEA. Between the trimmed V and J ends, which lost 8 bases and 0 bases, there was a span of 8 bases. This CDR3 comprises 13 residues. Here the CDR3 DNA reads TGTGCCAGCGGGCGGGATAGCAATCAGCCCCAGCATTTT. Encoded protein: CASGRDSNQPQHF.

This sequence joins TRBV5-1 and TRBJ2-3; no definite D call. This CDR3 contains 14 residues. The germline V gene has CDR1 SGHRS and CDR2 YFSETQ. Between the trimmed V and J ends, which lost 0 bases and 3 bases, there was a span of 8 bases. In DNA form, the CDR3 reads TGCGCCAGCAGCTTGGCCGCGCCGACAGATACGCAGTATTTT. It yields the protein CASSLAAPTDTQYF. Full variable domain (missing parts from reference TRBV5-1 and TRBJ2-3): KAGVTQTPRYLIKTRGQQVTLSCSPISGHRSVSWYQQTPGQGLQFLFEYFSETQRNKGNFPGRFSGRQFSNSRSEMNVSTLELGDSALYLCASSLAAPTDTQYFGPGTRLTVL.

The V call is TRBV6-6, the J call TRBJ1-1; the D is unclear. The V and J ends lost 2 bases and 0 bases respectively, with 7 bases between them. CDR3 size: 14 residues. From germline, CDR1 is MNHNY and CDR2 SVGAGI (reference sequence). The CDR3 sequence: CASSYPEMNTEAFF. The CDR3 bases are TGTGCCAGCAGTTACCCCGAGATGAACACTGAAGCTTTCTTT.

The chain has TRBV4-1 and TRBJ2-5, with D maybe TRBD1 (6 bases). Germline V CDR1 and CDR2: MGHRA, YSYEKL. The CDR3 contains 15 residues. The V gene lost 2 bases and the J gene lost 5 bases, with 15 bases spanning the gap. The CDR3 sequence is CASSQTTGHGETQYF. The CDR3 DNA follows: TGCGCCAGCAGCCAAACCACAGGGCATGGGGAGACCCAGTACTTC.

The sample holds a few counts of this clone. The V and J genes are TRBV7-3 and TRBJ1-5; no clear D. The CDR3 runs to 14 residues. Trimming removed 3 bases at V and 0 bases at J, with 6 bases between. Germline V gene data show CDR1 as SGHTA and CDR2 as FQGTGA. CDR3 nucleotides: TGTGCCAGCAGCTTCGTCTTTAGCAATCAGCCCCAGCATTTT. Protein: CASSFVFSNQPQHF.

The chain recombines TRBV19 with TRBJ1-5; 8 nucleotides agree with TRBD1. The CDR3 sequence is 13 residues long. V lost 8 bases, J lost 6 bases, and 6 bases stayed unmatched. Germline V lookup: CDR1 LNHDA, CDR2 SQIVND (reference sequence). The chain's CDR3 is CASRDRGGQPQHF. CDR3 sequence (DNA): TGTGCCAGTCGTGACAGGGGCGGTCAGCCCCAGCATTTT.

This clone has more than one count but fewer than ten. This rearrangement joins TRBV6-4 to TRBJ2-3; 7 bases are a match to TRBD1. This CDR3 has 16 amino acids. Trimming at V came to 3 bases and at J to 0 bases, leaving 6 bases not matched to a gene. Germline CDR1 MRHNA, CDR2 SNTAGT. CDR3 in amino acids: CASSESGTASTDTQYF. CDR3 nucleotides: TGTGCCAGCAGTGAGTCCGGGACAGCCAGCACAGATACGCAGTATTTT.

V usage is TRBV9 and J usage is TRBJ2-5, with 10 bases identical to TRBD2. V gave up 3 bases and J gave up 5 bases; unmatched junction bases: 4. Germline V gene data show CDR1 as SGDLS and CDR2 as YYNGEE. The CDR3 covers 14 residues. The CDR3 region is CASSASGSSETQYF. In nucleotides, the CDR3 is TGTGCCAGCAGCGCTAGCGGGAGTTCGGAGACCCAGTACTTC. The full variable domain, its missing parts supplied by reference TRBV9 and TRBJ2-5, is DSGVTQTPKHLITATGQRVTLRCSPRSGDLSVYWYQQSLDQGLQFLIQYYNGEERAKGNILERFSAQQFPDLHSELNLSSLELGDSALYFCASSASGSSETQYFGPGTRLLVL.

The chain has TRBV25-1 and TRBJ2-7; TRBD1 aligns across 7 bases. Germline CDR1 and CDR2: MGHDK and SYGVNS. The CDR3 runs 11 residues. V shed 6 bases, J shed 7 bases, and the junction held 3 bases outside the gene matches. This chain's CDR3 is CASSQQGEQYF. The CDR3 nucleotides read TGTGCCAGCAGCCAACAGGGGGAGCAGTACTTC.

The rearrangement uses TRBV9 and TRBJ2-2, with D perhaps matching TRBD2 (6 bases). Trimming left V 4 bases short and J 1 base short, with 14 bases between. CDR3 length: 16 residues. Germline CDR1 SGDLS, CDR2 YYNGEE. DNA for the CDR3: TGTGCCAGCAGCCTTCGCTCGGGAGTGAACACCGGGGAGCTGTTTTTT. It encodes CASSLRSGVNTGELFF. Drawing the rest from reference TRBV9 and TRBJ2-2, the complete variable domain is DSGVTQTPKHLITATGQRVTLRCSPRSGDLSVYWYQQSLDQGLQFLIQYYNGEERAKGNILERFSAQQFPDLHSELNLSSLELGDSALYFCASSLRSGVNTGELFFGEGSRLTVL.

The genes are TRBV7-9 and TRBJ2-2; TRBD2 aligns across 11 bases. The CDR3 covers 16 residues. Germline loops: CDR1 SEHNR, CDR2 FQNEAQ (reference sequence). J was trimmed by 0 bases and V by 5 bases; bases with no gene match: 2. Written as DNA, the CDR3 is TGTGCCAGCAGCGCGGGACTAGCGGCGAACACCGGGGAGCTGTTTTTT. Translated: CASSAGLAANTGELFF.

The chain joins TRBV4-1 to TRBJ2-1; 9 positions match TRBD2. The junction had 10 bases not matched to a gene; V was cut back by 5 bases and J by 8 bases. CDR1 and CDR2 from the germline V gene are MGHRA and YSYEKL. This CDR3 contains 15 residues. CDR3 nucleotide sequence: TGCGCCAGCAGCTACGCCGGGACTAGCCTCGATGAGCAGTTCTTC. It yields the protein CASSYAGTSLDEQFF.

CDR3 residues: CASSLAGSSYNSPLHF. CDR3 bases: TGTGCCAGCAGCTTAGCGGGGAGCTCCTATAATTCACCCCTCCACTTT. This chain links TRBV11-2 with TRBJ1-6; no clear D. CDR3 size: 16 residues. V lost 1 base and J lost 0, with 7 bases in between. Germline V lookup: CDR1 SGHAT, CDR2 FQNNGV.

The V call is TRBV5-1, the J call TRBJ2-7, with a possible D match to TRBD1 (5 bases). The germline gives CDR1 SGHRS, CDR2 YFSETQ. V gave up 7 bases and J gave up 0 bases, with 8 bases separating them. The CDR3 totals 12 residues. This CDR3 reads CASGANSYEQYF. The DNA for the CDR3 is TGCGCCAGCGGGGCGAACTCCTACGAGCAGTACTTC.

This clone has just one count. The rearrangement uses TRBV5-1 and TRBJ1-2, with 7 bases fitting TRBD1. Germline V CDR1 and CDR2: SGHRS, YFSETQ. There are 14 residues in the CDR3. The V and J ends lost 1 base and 7 bases, in that order; junction bases with no gene match: 7. The CDR3 region has the DNA TGCGCCAGCAGCTTGCAGGGGGGTGAGCGTGGCTACACCTTC. It specifies CASSLQGGERGYTF.

This clone was recorded a few times. This chain links TRBV5-4 with TRBJ1-2; TRBD1 matches at 8 bases. Unmatched junction bases numbered 6, after V lost 1 base and J lost 4 bases. Germline CDR1 reads SGHNT; CDR2 reads YYREEE (reference sequence). The CDR3 has 15 amino acids. DNA of the CDR3: TGTGCCAGCAGCTTGCCAGGGGGCTATGGCTATGGCTACACCTTC. Its protein is CASSLPGGYGYGYTF.

The chain has TRBV5-1 and TRBJ1-2; TRBD1 is a possible D gene (6 bases). Germline CDR1 SGHRS, CDR2 YFSETQ. The V end lost 4 bases, the J end lost 0 bases, and 10 bases lay between the germline ends. This CDR3 has 14 residues. This CDR3 reads CASSLDSSNYGYTF. CDR3 in DNA: TGCGCCAGCAGCCTGGACAGTTCTAACTATGGCTACACCTTC.

This chain links TRBV5-4 with TRBJ2-3; D is perhaps TRBD1 (6 bases). Trimming took 3 bases from V and 5 from J, leaving 13 bases between them. Germline CDR1 SGHNT, CDR2 YYREEE (reference sequence). The CDR3 contains 14 residues. The CDR3 region has the DNA TGTGCCAGCAGCTCAACAGGGATGGGAGATACGCAGTATTTT. This gives the protein CASSSTGMGDTQYF.

The V and J genes are TRBV29-1 and TRBJ1-5; 8 nucleotides agree with TRBD1. Per germline, CDR1 SQVTM and CDR2 ANQGSEA. The CDR3 contains 13 residues. After removal of 6 bases from V and 6 bases from J, the junction contained 7 bases not matched to a gene. This chain's CDR3 is CSVPGQGSQPQHF. The DNA for the CDR3 is TGCAGCGTGCCCGGACAGGGCAGTCAGCCCCAGCATTTT.

This clone occurred a few times. Other DNA sequences in the same sample also yield this CDR3. V usage is TRBV11-2 and J usage is TRBJ1-2, with a possible D match to TRBD1 (5 bases). The V end was cut by 1 base, the J end by 6 bases, with 9 bases between. Germline loops: CDR1 SGHAT, CDR2 FQNNGV. The CDR3 loop spans 13 amino acids. As DNA, the CDR3 is TGTGCCAGCAGCTTAGGGACGGGGGATGGCTACACCTTC. Translated: CASSLGTGDGYTF.

The V and J genes are TRBV7-8 and TRBJ2-7; the match to TRBD1 covers 7 bases. Germline V gene lookup returns CDR1 SGHVS and CDR2 FQNEAQ. This CDR3 has 15 amino acids. Trimming cost V 3 bases and J 2 bases; bases outside gene matches: 7. The chain's CDR3 is CASSFRRDRPYEQYF. As DNA, the CDR3 is TGTGCCAGCAGCTTTCGCCGGGACAGACCCTACGAGCAGTACTTC.

This sequence joins TRBV15 and TRBJ1-4; D remains unclear. V lost 3 bases and J lost 8, with 10 bases in between. Germline CDR1 reads LNHNV; CDR2 reads YYDKDF (reference sequence). The CDR3 runs 13 residues. CDR3 coding DNA: TGTGCCACCAGCAGCCCTACCAGGGAAAAACTGTTTTTT. This translates into CATSSPTREKLFF.

This clone was observed a handful of times. This may come from a read error, since a much larger clone is one base off. This chain joins TRBV6-5 and TRBJ2-1, with D unclear. This CDR3 has 15 amino acids. The V gene's germline CDR1 is MNHEY and CDR2 SVGAGI. The CDR3 coding sequence is TGTTCCAGCAGTTACGTCGAGACTGGTTACAATGAGCAGTTCTTC. Translation gives CSSSYVETGYNEQFF.

The V call is TRBV28, the J call TRBJ2-7; 8 bases are shared with TRBD2. Germline CDR1 reads MDHEN; CDR2 reads SYDVKM. J lost 4 bases, V lost 5 bases, and 10 bases had no gene match. CDR3 length equals 15 residues. The CDR3 sequence is CASSPPRAGVYEQYF. CDR3 in DNA: TGTGCCAGCAGTCCACCTCGAGCGGGGGTATACGAGCAGTACTTC. The variable domain in full, completed from reference TRBV28 and TRBJ2-7, reads DVKVTQSSRYLVKRTGEKVFLECVQDMDHENMFWYRQDPGLGLRLIYFSYDVKMKEKGDIPEGYSVSREKKERFSLILESASTNQTSMYLCASSPPRAGVYEQYFGPGTRLTVT.

The chain recombines TRBV7-9 with TRBJ1-5, with a tentative D call TRBD1 (6 bases). Germline V gives CDR1 SEHNR, CDR2 FQNEAQ (reference sequence). V lost 7 bases, J lost 6 bases, and 13 bases lay in between. The CDR3 is 13 residues long. CDR3 in amino acids: CASTLGGGQPQHF. The CDR3 DNA is TGTGCCAGCACCCTAGGGGGGGGTCAGCCCCAGCATTTT.

This clone was observed a handful of times. The V and J genes are TRBV25-1 and TRBJ1-6; weak D call: TRBD1 (5 bases). The V end was cut by 2 bases, the J end by 5 bases, with 7 bases between. Germline values: CDR1 MGHDK, CDR2 SYGVNS. This CDR3 is built from 14 residues. CDR3: CASSEPRDNSPLHF. The CDR3 DNA is TGTGCCAGCAGTGAACCCAGGGATAATTCACCCCTCCACTTT.

The chain links TRBV4-1 to TRBJ2-5; 8 bases match TRBD2. J was trimmed by 4 bases and V by 1 base; bases with no gene match: 8. Per germline, CDR1 MGHRA and CDR2 YSYEKL. The CDR3 spans 16 residues. The CDR3 sequence: CASSQAGSGRIETQYF. CDR3 DNA sequence: TGCGCCAGCAGCCAAGCGGGGAGCGGGAGAATAGAGACCCAGTACTTC.

This CDR3 reads CAWSVRGISYEQYF. Here the CDR3 DNA reads TGTGCCTGGAGTGTACGCGGAATCTCCTACGAGCAGTACTTC. The rearrangement uses TRBV30 and TRBJ2-7; no definite D call. V dropped 0 bases and J dropped 0 bases, with 9 bases sitting between them. The CDR3 length is 14 residues. Per the germline V gene, CDR1 is GTSNPN and CDR2 is SVGIG (reference sequence).